The present T cell receptor beta chain was sequenced within a study of T cell repertoires in cytomegalovirus infection (dated by TCRdb to the late 2010s). Regarding the study in general: The peptide stimulations were aimed at well-studied HLA-B-restricted epitopes as well as recently identified HLA-C-restricted CMV epitopes, whose presentation resists viral immunomodulation. Because public TCR beta signatures pointed to carriage of CMV infection together with the matching HLA type, the HLA type of each donor mattered for the analysis.

Sequenced using an Illumina HiSeq 1500. Using fastp trimming at Q25 and MiXCR clonotype assembly, TCRdb reanalyzed the public sequencing data and kept in-frame beta chains. Rows with a matching CDR3 protein are joined into one entry that keeps the most common DNA and genes. The table for this sample lists some 940,000 distinct CDR3 sequences; roughly 30% of them were counted only once. The ten biggest clones cover 13% of the sample. The CDR3 goes from the cysteine to the phenylalanine over 19 residues. The sequence is cut down to CDR3 DNA, 57 bases in frame from base 1. V is reduced by 1 base and J by 0 bases, leaving a spacing of 19 bases between them. In its sample, this clonotype was seen a few times. Its recognized antigen is unknown. Base qualities are not provided; no much larger clone lies one nucleotide away. Paper-wide results and their limitations: In both this cohort and an independent roughly 350-donor cohort, the cumulative frequency of public TCR beta family members distinguished carriers of CMV infection plus the relevant HLA type. The ex vivo response was dominated by HLA-C-restricted CMV-specific TCR beta clonotypes, and the single most frequent clonotype in two of eight donors was supplied by these HLA-C-restricted clonotypes.

The sample's treatment or condition label is to be understood as: in vitro stimulation with specific CMV peptide epitopes to enrich CMV-specific T cells. The sequences come from cultured CD8+ T cells from PBMCs, collected from culture after CMV antigen stimulation. This clonotype originated in a human donor in good health (CMV status not recorded). Some clones in this sample may be carry-over from other donors' samples. Recombination joined TRBV12-3 or TRBV12-4 with TRBJ2-1; perhaps TRBD1 is the D gene, with 6 bases matching. The sequenced DNA: TGTGCCAGCAGTTTAGGGTCCCTTCTTGGGGGCATCTCCTACAATGAGCAGTTCTTC. It encodes CASSLGSLLGGISYNEQFF.